The 17 T cell receptor beta chains listed next were all sequenced from one sample in a study of shared clonotypes between healthy human individuals. The data were produced by immunoSEQ multiplex PCR, yet TCRdb's version contains in-frame clones alone and is incomplete. Of approximately 2.3 million clones in the sample, over 90% are singletons; the top ten hold approximately 0.4%. The sample was naive CD4+ T cells from PBMCs. The subset here: CD45RA+ positively selected. These receptors came from a man in his late teens or twenties in good health. Some clones in this sample may be carry-over from other donors' samples.

J is TRBJ2-3 and V is TRBV28; TRBD2 aligns across 10 bases. Trimming cost V 6 bases and J 4 bases; bases outside gene matches: 13. CDR1 MDHEN and CDR2 SYDVKM come from the germline V gene. The length of the CDR3 is 17 residues. The CDR3 protein is CASSILNLAGESDTQYF. In DNA form, the CDR3 reads TGTGCCAGCAGCATTTTGAATCTAGCGGGAGAGTCAGATACGCAGTATTTT.

The J gene is TRBJ2-7, the V gene TRBV7-9; unclear D gene. Germline V gene sequence: CDR1 SEHNR, CDR2 FQNEAQ (reference sequence). The CDR3 spans 11 residues. The V and J ends lost 4 bases and 5 bases respectively, with 6 bases between them. CDR3 protein: CASSSLHEQYF. The CDR3 coding sequence is TGTGCCAGCAGCTCGCTACACGAGCAGTACTTC. Complete variable domain (other parts from reference TRBV7-9 and TRBJ2-7): DTGVSQNPRHKITKRGQNVTFRCDPISEHNRLYWYRQTLGQGPEFLTYFQNEAQLEKSRLLSDRFSAERPKGSFSTLEIQRTEQGDSAMYLCASSSLHEQYFGPGTRLTVT.

The chain joins TRBV2 to TRBJ2-5; D call uncertain. Germline loops: CDR1 SNHLY, CDR2 FYNNEI. This CDR3 comprises 16 residues. With 4 bases removed from V and 5 bases from J, the gap between germline ends came to 20 bases. DNA for the CDR3: TGTGCCAGCAGTGTTGTAGGACCCAGACCGTCTGAGACCCAGTACTTC. Protein: CASSVVGPRPSETQYF.

This chain links TRBV11-2 with TRBJ1-3; D unresolved. Germline V gene sequence: CDR1 SGHAT, CDR2 FQNNGV. Between the trimmed V and J ends, which lost 3 bases and 8 bases, there was a span of 20 bases. The CDR3 is 16 residues long. Here the CDR3 reads CASSLRSQTLSHTIYF. In DNA form, the CDR3 reads TGTGCCAGCAGCTTGAGGAGTCAGACCCTGAGTCACACCATATATTTT. Based on the CDR3 plus reference TRBV11-2 and TRBJ1-3, the full variable domain is EAGVAQSPRYKIIEKRQSVAFWCNPISGHATLYWYQQILGQGPKLLIQFQNNGVVDDSQLPKDRFSAERLKGVDSTLKIQPAKLEDSAVYLCASSLRSQTLSHTIYFGEGSWLTVV.

DNA for the CDR3: TGTGCCAGCAGCGCACGACAGGGACTGAGCTACACCTTC. Amino acid sequence: CASSARQGLSYTF. V gene TRBV7-8 combines with J gene TRBJ1-2, with 7 bases matching TRBD1. CDR3 length: 13 amino acids. Germline values: CDR1 SGHVS, CDR2 FQNEAQ. With 5 bases clipped from V and 9 bases from J, the junction kept 9 bases outside the gene matches.

This chain joins TRBV14 and TRBJ2-2; TRBD2 matches at 10 bases. CDR3 size: 18 residues. Germline CDR1 and CDR2: SGHDN and FVKESK. V dropped 6 bases and J dropped 4; count of bases not matched to a gene: 14. The chain's CDR3 is CASSWPSGSRMGTGELFF. CDR3 sequence (DNA): TGTGCCAGCAGTTGGCCTAGCGGGAGCCGTATGGGCACCGGGGAGCTGTTTTTT.

V gene TRBV30 combines with J gene TRBJ2-1, with 10 bases that match TRBD2. V trimming: 2 bases; J trimming: 7 bases; junction bases outside the gene matches: 5. Germline assignment: CDR1 GTSNPN and CDR2 SVGIG (reference sequence). The CDR3 loop spans 14 amino acids. CDR3 in amino acids: CAWSPSGRGNEQFF. The CDR3 DNA is TGTGCCTGGAGTCCCAGCGGGAGGGGGAATGAGCAGTTCTTC.

This clone was found once. This chain joins TRBV29-1 and TRBJ2-4; 12 positions match TRBD2. Per the germline V gene, CDR1 is SQVTM and CDR2 is ANQGSEA. The CDR3 is 18 amino acids. The V segment lost 4 bases and the J segment 0 bases; nucleotides outside the gene matches: 10. Here the CDR3 DNA reads TGCAGCGTTGCTCGACTAGCGGGAGAAGGCTCAGCCAAAAACATTCAGTACTTC. Translated, it gives CSVARLAGEGSAKNIQYF.

V and J are TRBV4-1 and TRBJ1-5, with 8 bases fitting TRBD1. The V segment lost 0 bases and the J segment 4 bases; nucleotides outside the gene matches: 8. From germline, CDR1 is MGHRA and CDR2 YSYEKL. CDR3 length: 17 residues. The CDR3 spells CASSQDPRQGANQPQHF. The DNA for the CDR3 is TGCGCCAGCAGCCAAGATCCGCGGCAGGGGGCTAATCAGCCCCAGCATTTT.

The chain carries TRBV29-1 and TRBJ1-4; D is ambiguous. Trimming took off 6 bases at V and 7 bases at J, with 18 bases between the two ends. Germline CDR1 is SQVTM and CDR2 is ANQGSEA. CDR3 length: 14 residues. The CDR3 spells CSVRAGGSSEKLFF. The DNA for the CDR3 is TGCAGCGTCCGAGCGGGTGGTTCATCTGAAAAACTGTTTTTT.

The chain joins TRBV28 to TRBJ1-5, with 10 bases identical to TRBD1. The V gene's germline CDR1 is MDHEN and CDR2 SYDVKM. V shed 7 bases, J shed 4 bases, and the junction held 10 bases outside the gene matches. The CDR3 spans 16 residues. CDR3 coding DNA: TGTGCCAGCACCACTCCCGGGACAGGGGTTAATCAGCCCCAGCATTTT. The encoded protein is CASTTPGTGVNQPQHF.

The chain carries TRBV18 and TRBJ1-2; TRBD1 matches 7 bases. The CDR3 is 14 amino acids. With V trimmed by 0 bases and J by 4 bases, 2 bases remained unmatched. Germline V gene sequence: CDR1 KGHSH, CDR2 LQKENI. For the CDR3, the DNA is TGTGCCAGCTCACCACCCCCAGGGGGCTATGGCTACACCTTC. Protein sequence: CASSPPPGGYGYTF. Filled out from reference TRBV18 and TRBJ1-2, the complete variable domain reads NAGVMQNPRHLVRRRGQEARLRCSPMKGHSHVYWYRQLPEEGLKFMVYLQKENIIDESGMPKERFSAEFPKEGPSILRIQQVVRGDSAAYFCASSPPPGGYGYTFGSGTRLTVV.

Here the CDR3 reads CASSGAVAGANSGANVLTF. CDR3 coding DNA: TGTGCCAGCAGTGGGGCGGTGGCGGGAGCGAACTCTGGGGCCAACGTCCTGACTTTC. The chain has TRBV6-1 and TRBJ2-6; TRBD2 aligns across 7 bases. The CDR3 covers 19 residues. J gave up 0 bases and V 4 bases, and 12 bases lay outside the gene matches. The germline V gene has CDR1 MNHNS and CDR2 SASEGT.

In this sample, this clone turned up once. The V gene is TRBV19, the J gene TRBJ2-1; D may correspond to TRBD1 or TRBD2 (5 bases each). V shed 7 bases and J shed 0 bases, with 13 bases lying between them. The V gene's germline CDR1 is LNHDA and CDR2 SQIVND (reference sequence). The length of the CDR3 is 15 residues. Here the CDR3 DNA reads TGTGCCAGTAATGACCGGGACGGCTCCTACAATGAGCAGTTCTTC. This sequence encodes CASNDRDGSYNEQFF. Full variable domain (remainder filled in from reference TRBV19 and TRBJ2-1): DGGITQSPKYLFRKEGQNVTLSCEQNLNHDAMYWYRQDPGQGLRLIYYSQIVNDFQKGDIAEGYSVSREKKESFPLTVTSAQKNPTAFYLCASNDRDGSYNEQFFGPGTRLTVL.

This chain uses TRBV7-2 with TRBJ2-7; the D gene is possibly TRBD2 (6 bases). V was trimmed by 1 base and J by 3 bases, leaving 13 bases between them. Germline loops: CDR1 SGHTA, CDR2 FQGNSA. The CDR3 contains 15 residues. The CDR3 region is CASSLVASEIYEQYF. The CDR3 DNA follows: TGTGCCAGCAGCTTAGTAGCTAGCGAGATCTACGAGCAGTACTTC.

This chain uses TRBV19 with TRBJ1-2; possibly TRBD1 for D (5 bases). V was shortened by 9 bases and J by 2 bases, with 13 bases between the two germline ends. Germline CDR1 LNHDA, CDR2 SQIVND (reference sequence). CDR3 length: 13 amino acids. The CDR3 bases are TGTGCCAGCTCCGCGGGGGTAAACTATGGCTACACCTTC. It is translated as CASSAGVNYGYTF. Full variable domain (outside the CDR3, taken from reference TRBV19 and TRBJ1-2): DGGITQSPKYLFRKEGQNVTLSCEQNLNHDAMYWYRQDPGQGLRLIYYSQIVNDFQKGDIAEGYSVSREKKESFPLTVTSAQKNPTAFYLCASSAGVNYGYTFGSGTRLTVV.

The genes are TRBV7-9 and TRBJ2-1; maybe TRBD1 (6 bases). CDR1 is SEHNR, CDR2 FQNEAQ, per germline (reference sequence). V was pared by 4 bases and J by 12 bases, with 13 bases between. This CDR3 contains 12 residues. The CDR3 DNA reads as TGTGCCAGCAGCTCCCAGGGGCATGCGCAGTTCTTC. Translated: CASSSQGHAQFF.